The T cell receptor (beta chain) under discussion was sequenced for a study of T cells in Graves' hyperthyroidism and ophthalmopathy. Study results and limitations: Blood shared most expanded thyroid clonotypes above 0.001.

Patients were excluded because of uncontrolled infection, other autoimmune disease, pregnancy or lactation. Template material for amplifying TCR beta CDR3 regions consisted of RNA transcripts. The HTBI primer set drove a first-round RT-PCR of the TCR CDR3. TCRdb reanalysed the multiplex PCR reads using MiXCR and keeps one entry per CDR3 protein. The profile shows some 720,000 distinct CDR3 sequences, about 17% of them singletons. This clonotype has just a few counts. What it binds is not known. CDR1 LGHDT and CDR2 YNNKEL come from the germline V gene (reference sequence). V trimming: 11 bases; J trimming: 5 bases; junction bases outside the gene matches: 21. This CDR3 spans 17 amino acids.

The sequence derives from a young man with Graves' hyperthyroidism. This chain links TRBV3-1 with TRBJ2-4; the match to TRBD2 covers 7 bases. The sample taken for sequencing was blood. CDR3 in DNA: TGTGCCTCCGGGTCAGGGCCCGCGCGGGAGTGGGAAAACATTCAGTACTTC. The encoded protein is CASGSGPAREWENIQYF.